The 23 T cell receptor beta chains presented below share a single source sample, sequenced in a study of cytomegalovirus exposure and HLA in healthy donors. Generated by immunoSEQ multiplex PCR, the TCRdb table keeps only in-frame clones and is missing some. The data show roughly 150,000 clones, approximately 82% seen once. The sequencing input was PBMCs. Every receptor here comes from a man aged 30 to 39 in good health and CMV-seropositive.

This clone occurred a few times. V is TRBV7-2 and J is TRBJ2-2, with D tentatively TRBD2 (5 bases). V was trimmed by 3 bases and J by 2 bases, leaving 13 bases between them. Germline loops: CDR1 SGHTA, CDR2 FQGNSA. The CDR3 extends over 16 amino acids. CDR3 DNA sequence: TGTGCCAGCAGCTTTCGGCGGGCGGTAAACACCGGGGAGCTGTTTTTT. Its translation is CASSFRRAVNTGELFF.

The CDR3 DNA reads as TGTGCCAGCAGCCCCGGACTAGCGGAGGTCGTCCAGTACTTC. Its translation is CASSPGLAEVVQYF. This sequence joins TRBV5-5 and TRBJ2-5, with 10 nucleotides matching TRBD2. This CDR3 has 14 amino acids. CDR1 is SGHKS and CDR2 is YYEKEE in the germline V gene (reference sequence). With 4 bases clipped from V and 10 bases from J, the junction kept 10 bases outside the gene matches.

The chain employs TRBV5-4 and TRBJ2-5, with 14 bases matching TRBD2. The germline gives CDR1 SGHNT, CDR2 YYREEE (reference sequence). CDR3 length equals 18 residues. V was clipped by 5 bases and J by 9 bases; unmatched bases: 18. Here the CDR3 DNA reads TGTGCCAGCAGTTCCCCTAGGACTAGCGGGGGGTTTGGGGGGGCCCAGTACTTC. Protein: CASSSPRTSGGFGGAQYF.

J is TRBJ1-5 and V is TRBV2, with D unresolved. V was shortened by 8 bases and J by 0 bases, with 11 bases between the two germline ends. Germline V gene sequence: CDR1 SNHLY, CDR2 FYNNEI. CDR3 length: 14 residues. CDR3 sequence reads: CASGEVNSNQPQHF. The CDR3 coding sequence is TGTGCCAGCGGGGAAGTTAATAGCAATCAGCCCCAGCATTTT.

The CDR3 DNA reads TGTGCCAGCAGCTTGGCCAGTAGCGGGAGGCCTAGGAAAGATACGCAGTATTTT. Its protein is CASSLASSGRPRKDTQYF. The chain combines TRBV5-4 with TRBJ2-3; 10 nucleotides line up with TRBD2. J gave up 5 bases and V 0 bases, and 12 bases lay outside the gene matches. Germline lookup yields CDR1 SGHNT and CDR2 YYREEE (reference sequence). The CDR3 loop spans 18 amino acids.

The CDR3 spells CSSGEGETQYF. CDR3 nucleotides: TGCAGCTCCGGGGAGGGGGAGACCCAGTACTTC. The chain has TRBV29-1 and TRBJ2-5, with 7 bases matching TRBD2. V shed 8 bases and J 5 bases; nucleotides not matched to a gene: 5. This CDR3 contains 11 residues. Germline-derived CDR1 and CDR2 are SQVTM and ANQGSEA.

The V and J genes are TRBV18 and TRBJ2-6; TRBD2 is a possible D gene (7 bases). The CDR3 has 20 residues. The V end lost 2 bases, the J end lost 4 bases, and 24 bases lay between the germline ends. The germline V gene has CDR1 KGHSH and CDR2 LQKENI. The CDR3 loop is CASSPRGRVTNNSGANVLTF. The DNA of the CDR3 is TGTGCCAGCTCACCAAGGGGGAGGGTTACTAACAACTCCGGGGCCAACGTCCTGACTTTC.

The V and J genes are TRBV5-5 and TRBJ1-1, with TRBD1 as a possible D gene (5 bases). V was cut by 2 bases and J by 7 bases, with 9 bases left in between. There are 12 residues in the CDR3. Looked up from germline, CDR1 is SGHKS and CDR2 is YYEKEE (reference sequence). Here the CDR3 DNA reads TGTGCCAGCAGCTTTCTGACAGTTGAAGCTTTCTTT. This codes for CASSFLTVEAFF.

The chain links TRBV7-8 to TRBJ2-3; 14 bases fit TRBD2. Germline CDR1 reads SGHVS; CDR2 reads FQNEAQ. The CDR3 spans 18 residues. J was trimmed by 3 bases and V by 5 bases; bases with no gene match: 10. The CDR3: CASSLGLAGGLKTDTQYF. CDR3 nucleotide sequence: TGTGCCAGCAGCCTCGGACTAGCGGGAGGATTGAAGACAGATACGCAGTATTTT.

As concerns this clone: This CDR3 is also generated by other DNA sequences in the sample. This rearrangement joins TRBV27 to TRBJ2-1; 9 nucleotides align to TRBD2. V lost 4 bases and J lost 4; bases outside the gene matches: 5. The CDR3 spans 15 residues. The germline CDR1 and CDR2 sequences are MNHEY and SMNVEV (reference sequence). This CDR3 reads CASSSLAGSYNEQFF. Written as DNA, the CDR3 is TGTGCCAGCAGTTCTCTAGCGGGGTCTTACAATGAGCAGTTCTTC.

The CDR3 coding sequence is TGTGCCAGCAGTTTATTCAGGGCAGGGACCGGGGAGCTGTTTTTT. Translation gives CASSLFRAGTGELFF. J is TRBJ2-2 and V is TRBV2; D might be TRBD1 (5 bases). The V gene lost 5 bases and the J gene lost 5 bases, with 15 bases spanning the gap. Germline CDR1 is SNHLY and CDR2 is FYNNEI. The CDR3 has 15 amino acids.

The chain employs TRBV6-5 and TRBJ1-1, with D possibly being TRBD1 (5 bases). Looked up from germline, CDR1 is MNHEY and CDR2 is SVGAGI. This CDR3 spans 13 amino acids. V lost 7 bases to trimming and J lost 4 bases, with 13 bases between them. This CDR3 reads CASNPGRTTEAFF. The DNA of the CDR3 is TGTGCCAGCAATCCAGGGAGGACCACTGAAGCTTTCTTT.

V gene TRBV7-9 combines with J gene TRBJ2-7, with 9 bases aligning to TRBD1. V shed 5 bases and J 5 bases; nucleotides not matched to a gene: 4. This CDR3 contains 13 residues. Germline CDR1 is SEHNR and CDR2 is FQNEAQ (reference sequence). DNA of the CDR3: TGTGCCAGCAGCCCTACAGGGGGCAACGAGCAGTACTTC. Translating it yields CASSPTGGNEQYF. The whole variable domain, remainder taken from reference TRBV7-9 and TRBJ2-7, is DTGVSQNPRHKITKRGQNVTFRCDPISEHNRLYWYRQTLGQGPEFLTYFQNEAQLEKSRLLSDRFSAERPKGSFSTLEIQRTEQGDSAMYLCASSPTGGNEQYFGPGTRLTVT.

The chain uses TRBV4-3 and TRBJ1-2; no reliable D call. The V gene's germline CDR1 is LGHNA and CDR2 YSLEER. V dropped 0 bases and J dropped 2 bases, with 4 bases sitting between them. The CDR3 consists of 13 residues. CDR3 in DNA: TGCGCCAGCAGCCAAGATCTAAACTATGGCTACACCTTC. This translates into CASSQDLNYGYTF.

The chain uses TRBV5-1 and TRBJ1-2, with D perhaps matching TRBD1 (5 bases). V was trimmed by 0 bases and J by 5 bases, leaving 11 bases between them. The CDR3 sequence is 14 residues long. Germline V gene data show CDR1 as SGHRS and CDR2 as YFSETQ. CDR3 sequence: CASSLGRDLYGYTF. CDR3 in DNA: TGCGCCAGCAGCTTGGGTCGGGACTTATATGGCTACACCTTC.

The V gene is TRBV7-2, the J gene TRBJ2-1, with 9 bases fitting TRBD2. Germline lookup yields CDR1 SGHTA and CDR2 FQGNSA. There are 14 residues in the CDR3. The J segment lost 6 bases and the V segment lost 5 bases, leaving 5 bases of the junction unmatched. The CDR3 bases are TGTGCCAGCAGCCCTTCTAGCGGGGTCAATGAGCAGTTCTTC. This translates into CASSPSSGVNEQFF.

The CDR3 DNA is TGTGCCAGCAGAGGAGGCCTTGGGGTTGAGAAAAACATTCAGTACTTC. Its translation is CASRGGLGVEKNIQYF. The chain links TRBV7-2 to TRBJ2-4; D perhaps matches TRBD2 (5 bases). Trimming pared 6 bases from V and 4 bases from J, leaving 19 bases between. The CDR3 loop spans 16 amino acids. From germline, CDR1 is SGHTA and CDR2 FQGNSA.

The chain carries TRBV2 and TRBJ2-4; D might be TRBD2 (6 bases). This CDR3 is built from 14 residues. CDR1 is SNHLY and CDR2 is FYNNEI in the germline V gene. Trimming cost V 0 bases and J 10 bases, with 13 bases left between them. The CDR3 DNA follows: TGTGCCAGCAGTGAAGCGCGGGGAACGGGTATTCAGTACTTC. Amino acids: CASSEARGTGIQYF. The full variable domain, in which reference TRBV2 and TRBJ2-4 provide the parts outside the CDR3, is EPEVTQTPSHQVTQMGQEVILRCVPISNHLYFYWYRQILGQKVEFLVSFYNNEISEKSEIFDDQFSVERPDGSNFTLKIRSTKLEDSAMYFCASSEARGTGIQYFGAGTRLSVL.

This clone appeared once. The V gene is TRBV7-9, the J gene TRBJ1-5, with 9 bases matching TRBD1. Germline CDR1 and CDR2: SEHNR and FQNEAQ (reference sequence). V was clipped by 5 bases and J by 1 base; unmatched bases: 3. The CDR3 loop spans 15 amino acids. CDR3 amino acids: CASSQGTGSNQPQHF. CDR3 DNA: TGTGCCAGCAGCCAGGGGACAGGGAGCAATCAGCCCCAGCATTTT.

In this sample, this clone turned up a few times. This chain uses TRBV6-5 with TRBJ1-2, with D possibly matching TRBD1 (6 bases). V lost 5 bases and J lost 4, with 14 bases in between. The CDR3 covers 14 residues. Germline CDR1 and CDR2: MNHEY and SVGAGI. The CDR3 loop is CASSPIQGFYGYTF. The CDR3 DNA sequence: TGTGCCAGCAGTCCCATACAGGGTTTCTATGGCTACACCTTC.

V is TRBV28 and J is TRBJ2-5, with 7 bases that match TRBD2. Germline values: CDR1 MDHEN, CDR2 SYDVKM. V lost 7 bases to trimming and J lost 5 bases; unmatched junction nucleotides: 13. The length of the CDR3 is 15 residues. The CDR3 region is CASISLPGRGETQYF. The CDR3 DNA reads TGTGCCAGCATCTCCCTACCGGGGAGGGGTGAGACCCAGTACTTC.

The chain combines TRBV2 with TRBJ1-4; 9 bases match TRBD1. CDR3 length: 14 amino acids. Germline V gene lookup returns CDR1 SNHLY and CDR2 FYNNEI. V shed 3 bases and J 6 bases; nucleotides not matched to a gene: 2. The CDR3, as DNA: TGTGCCAGCAGTGAGTGGACAGGGGATGAAAAACTGTTTTTT. Amino acids: CASSEWTGDEKLFF.

This chain uses TRBV2 with TRBJ1-4; no clear D gene. Looked up from germline, CDR1 is SNHLY and CDR2 is FYNNEI. V was cut by 7 bases and J by 5 bases, with 23 bases left in between. This CDR3 is built from 17 residues. This CDR3 is CASTHRRVLQGNEKLFF. The CDR3 nucleotides read TGTGCCAGCACCCATAGGAGGGTTCTACAAGGAAATGAAAAACTGTTTTTT.